The next 26 T cell receptor beta chains were all read from a single sample in a study of CD8 T cells in Susac syndrome. Random hexamers were used to reverse transcribe the RNA input (0.5 to 1 ug). TCRdb ran MiXCR on the immunoSEQ multiplex PCR reads and lists one entry per CDR3 protein. The data contain approximately 120,000 distinct CDR3 sequences, around 90% of them singletons. Sequencing was done on a sample of CD8+ T cells from PBMCs. The receptors here all came from a human donor in good health.

The V and J genes are TRBV30 and TRBJ2-7, with a weak D call TRBD1 (5 bases). Trimming took off 5 bases at V and 2 bases at J, with 7 bases between the two ends. The germline V gene has CDR1 GTSNPN and CDR2 SVGIG (reference sequence). CDR3 length: 11 residues. CDR3 sequence reads: CAWGAPYEQYF. The CDR3 DNA reads TGTGCCTGGGGGGCCCCCTACGAGCAGTACTTC.

V gene TRBV18 combines with J gene TRBJ1-2, with TRBD1 identical over 10 bases. V dropped 5 bases and J dropped 6; count of bases not matched to a gene: 9. The CDR3 has 15 amino acids. Germline assignment: CDR1 KGHSH and CDR2 LQKENI. The CDR3 nucleotides read TGTGCCAGCTCAATTTCCGGGACAGGGGAGGATGGCTACACCTTC. Encoded protein: CASSISGTGEDGYTF.

This clonotype was seen just once. The chain uses TRBV3-1 and TRBJ1-1; D is perhaps TRBD1 (6 bases). The length of the CDR3 is 14 residues. V was shortened by 3 bases and J by 0 bases, with 8 bases between the two germline ends. Germline CDR1 LGHDT, CDR2 YNNKEL (reference sequence). CDR3 residues: CASSQGQLNTEAFF. The CDR3 nucleotides read TGTGCCAGCAGCCAGGGACAACTGAACACTGAAGCTTTCTTT.

The chain has TRBV29-1 and TRBJ1-1; D is uncertain. The CDR3 consists of 12 residues. V was pared by 5 bases and J by 1 base, with 8 bases between. The germline V gene has CDR1 SQVTM and CDR2 ANQGSEA. CDR3 sequence reads: CSVWQTNTEAFF. The CDR3 DNA reads as TGCAGCGTTTGGCAGACGAACACTGAAGCTTTCTTT.

A word on this clonotype: Germline and junction disagree at one end, which may indicate a read error. The rearrangement joins TRBV7-7 to TRBJ1-2, with 9 bases matching TRBD1. The CDR3 sequence is 14 residues long. Germline CDR1 reads SSHAT; CDR2 reads FNYEAQ (reference sequence). The CDR3 DNA reads as TGTGCTAGCAGCTTGGACAGGGGATTCTATGGCTACACCTTC. It encodes CASSLDRGFYGYTF.

This chain uses TRBV15 with TRBJ1-4; D gene uncertain. CDR1 is LNHNV, CDR2 YYDKDF, per germline (reference sequence). V lost 1 base and J 5 bases, leaving 8 bases between the germline ends. The CDR3 sequence is 14 residues long. CDR3 loop: CATSRAAGNEKLFF. CDR3 sequence (DNA): TGTGCCACCAGCAGAGCAGCAGGCAATGAAAAACTGTTTTTT.

The chain couples TRBV6-5 to TRBJ2-5, with D uncertain. CDR1 and CDR2 (germline): MNHEY, SVGAGI. The V end was cut by 2 bases, the J end by 1 base, with 5 bases between. The CDR3 has 13 amino acids. Here the CDR3 DNA reads TGTGCCAGCAGTTACCCAGGCCAAGAGACCCAGTACTTC. Its protein is CASSYPGQETQYF.

This clonotype has just one count. V gene TRBV3-1 combines with J gene TRBJ2-4, with D possibly matching TRBD1 (6 bases). This CDR3 is built from 16 residues. From germline, CDR1 is LGHDT and CDR2 YNNKEL (reference sequence). V lost 2 bases to trimming and J lost 3 bases, with 14 bases between them. CDR3 coding DNA: TGTGCCAGCAGCCAATCGGGTACAGGGAACAAAAACATTCAGTACTTC. Encoded protein: CASSQSGTGNKNIQYF. Full variable domain (outside the CDR3, taken from reference TRBV3-1 and TRBJ2-4): DTAVSQTPKYLVTQMGNDKSIKCEQNLGHDTMYWYKQDSKKFLKIMFSYNNKELIINETVPNRFSPKSPDKAHLNLHINSLELGDSAVYFCASSQSGTGNKNIQYFGAGTRLSVL.

The chain carries TRBV19 and TRBJ2-1; D gene unclear. Trimming left V 3 bases short and J 1 base short, with 7 bases between. The CDR3 runs 14 residues. Per the germline V gene, CDR1 is LNHDA and CDR2 is SQIVND (reference sequence). The CDR3 is CASSIFISYNEQFF. In DNA form, the CDR3 reads TGTGCCAGTAGTATTTTCATTTCCTACAATGAGCAGTTCTTC. Full variable domain (missing parts from reference TRBV19 and TRBJ2-1): DGGITQSPKYLFRKEGQNVTLSCEQNLNHDAMYWYRQDPGQGLRLIYYSQIVNDFQKGDIAEGYSVSREKKESFPLTVTSAQKNPTAFYLCASSIFISYNEQFFGPGTRLTVL.

There are a few counts of this clonotype. The V gene is TRBV6-2 or TRBV6-3, the J gene TRBJ2-7; TRBD2 aligns across 13 bases. Germline values: CDR1 MNHEY, CDR2 SVGEGT. The CDR3 covers 15 residues. V dropped 4 bases and J dropped 7; count of bases not matched to a gene: 7. CDR3 sequence (DNA): TGTGCCAGCAGTTGGACTAGCGGGGGTTCATTGGAGCAGTACTTC. Translating it yields CASSWTSGGSLEQYF.

V usage is TRBV10-3 and J usage is TRBJ2-3; the D gene is possibly TRBD2 (6 bases). The CDR3 is 13 residues long. The ends were cut back, 8 bases at V and 4 bases at J, with 13 bases in the middle. Germline lookup yields CDR1 ENHRY and CDR2 SYGVKD. The DNA of the CDR3 is TGTGCCATCGGCTCCCTAGCGTCAGATACGCAGTATTTT. As protein: CAIGSLASDTQYF.

The gene calls are TRBV19 and TRBJ2-5; perhaps TRBD2 as D (6 bases). The CDR3 extends over 13 amino acids. Germline values: CDR1 LNHDA, CDR2 SQIVND (reference sequence). Deletions cut 6 bases from V and 3 bases from J, with 11 bases between. As DNA, the CDR3 is TGTGCCAGTAGACCGGGACTTGAAGAGACCCAGTACTTC. Protein sequence: CASRPGLEETQYF.

CDR3 in DNA: TGCAGCGTTCCACCGGGACAGGTGGGCACTGAAGCTTTCTTT. Translated, it gives CSVPPGQVGTEAFF. The V gene is TRBV29-1, the J gene TRBJ1-1, with 8 bases identical to TRBD1. The germline V gene encodes CDR1 SQVTM and CDR2 ANQGSEA. With V trimmed by 5 bases and J by 4 bases, 9 bases remained unmatched. The CDR3 sequence is 14 residues long.

The chain combines TRBV7-2 with TRBJ2-2, with unresolved D. This CDR3 has 17 residues. Germline V gene data show CDR1 as SGHTA and CDR2 as FQGNSA. The V end was cut by 7 bases, the J end by 4 bases, with 22 bases between. The CDR3: CASTPFSPAASTGELFF. CDR3 bases: TGTGCCAGCACTCCATTTTCACCGGCGGCCTCCACCGGGGAGCTGTTTTTT.

The chain joins TRBV11-2 to TRBJ2-5; TRBD2 aligns across 8 bases. Per the germline V gene, CDR1 is SGHAT and CDR2 is FQNNGV. This CDR3 has 14 residues. V dropped 1 base and J dropped 5; count of bases not matched to a gene: 3. CDR3: CASSLVPGGETQYF. As DNA, the CDR3 is TGTGCCAGCAGCTTAGTGCCGGGGGGGGAGACCCAGTACTTC.

This clonotype was seen just once. This chain connects TRBV7-3 to TRBJ2-3; D is ambiguous. Germline V gives CDR1 SGHTA, CDR2 FQGTGA. The CDR3 contains 13 residues. Trimming removed 7 bases from V and 0 bases from J, with 8 bases in between. DNA for the CDR3: TGTGCCAGCAAAGGCCCTAGCACAGATACGCAGTATTTT. Protein sequence: CASKGPSTDTQYF.

This chain links TRBV9 with TRBJ1-1; no definite D call. Germline CDR1 SGDLS, CDR2 YYNGEE. The length of the CDR3 is 14 residues. Trimming stripped 0 bases from V and 2 bases from J, with 8 bases between. The CDR3 coding sequence is TGTGCCAGCAGCGTAGGGTCTCAAAACACTGAAGCTTTCTTT. Residues: CASSVGSQNTEAFF.

This chain joins TRBV19 and TRBJ1-2, with TRBD1 matching over 8 bases. CDR1 is LNHDA, CDR2 SQIVND, per germline (reference sequence). The ends lost 5 bases at V and 1 base at J; junction bases unmatched: 15. CDR3 size: 18 residues. Here the CDR3 reads CASSDTGQGLNFNYGYTF. CDR3 DNA sequence: TGTGCCAGTAGTGACACCGGACAGGGACTAAATTTTAACTATGGCTACACCTTC.

The rearrangement uses TRBV12-3 or TRBV12-4 and TRBJ1-1; TRBD1 matches 7 bases. V gave up 8 bases and J gave up 0 bases; unmatched junction bases: 9. The CDR3 covers 15 residues. Written as DNA, the CDR3 is TGTGCCAGCGGTTCGACAGGGCTCATGAACACTGAAGCTTTCTTT. It codes for CASGSTGLMNTEAFF.

The genes are TRBV25-1 and TRBJ1-1, with D perhaps TRBD1 (5 bases). The CDR3 consists of 15 residues. V was trimmed by 2 bases and J by 0 bases, leaving 10 bases between them. CDR1 and CDR2 from the germline V gene are MGHDK and SYGVNS. This chain's CDR3 is CASSEGGGMNTEAFF. DNA of the CDR3: TGTGCCAGCAGTGAAGGGGGAGGGATGAACACTGAAGCTTTCTTT.

The chain combines TRBV20-1 with TRBJ1-2; 10 nucleotides match TRBD1. CDR1 is DFQATT and CDR2 is SNEGSKA in the germline V gene (reference sequence). CDR3 length: 14 residues. V dropped 5 bases and J dropped 8; count of bases not matched to a gene: 11. The CDR3 protein is CSAAWDRGLEGYTF. The DNA of the CDR3 is TGCAGTGCTGCTTGGGACAGGGGTTTAGAGGGCTACACCTTC.

The rearrangement joins TRBV30 to TRBJ1-6, with a weak D call TRBD1 (5 bases). Trimming left V 4 bases short and J 8 bases short, with 15 bases between. The CDR3 runs 14 residues. CDR1 is GTSNPN, CDR2 SVGIG, per germline (reference sequence). CDR3 sequence: CAWNVIVGDSPLHF. DNA for the CDR3: TGTGCCTGGAATGTCATCGTGGGGGATTCACCCCTCCACTTT.

This chain uses TRBV12-3 or TRBV12-4 with TRBJ2-1, with TRBD2 matching over 11 bases. Trimming took 8 bases from V and 2 from J; bases not matched to a gene: 2. CDR3 length: 14 residues. DNA of the CDR3: TGTGCCAGCCTTAGCGGGGGGGCCTACAATGAGCAGTTCTTC. The encoded protein is CASLSGGAYNEQFF.

The rearrangement uses TRBV7-2 and TRBJ2-7; no firm D call. CDR1 is SGHTA and CDR2 is FQGNSA in the germline V gene. The CDR3 covers 13 residues. V was trimmed by 4 bases and J by 0 bases, leaving 7 bases between them. CDR3 sequence: CASSSVSSYEQYF. The CDR3 coding sequence is TGTGCCAGCAGCTCAGTATCCTCCTACGAGCAGTACTTC.

This rearrangement joins TRBV7-9 to TRBJ2-3, with TRBD1 identical over 12 bases. CDR1 SEHNR and CDR2 FQNEAQ come from the germline V gene (reference sequence). V lost 5 bases to trimming and J lost 4 bases; unmatched junction nucleotides: 4. The CDR3 sequence is 15 residues long. The CDR3 sequence: CASSPGQGAADTQYF. The DNA of the CDR3 is TGTGCCAGCAGCCCGGGACAGGGGGCCGCAGATACGCAGTATTTT.

The rearrangement uses TRBV30 and TRBJ2-7; D is unresolved. Trimming cost V 8 bases and J 5 bases, with 13 bases left between them. CDR3 size: 11 residues. CDR1 and CDR2 (germline): GTSNPN, SVGIG (reference sequence). CDR3 nucleotide sequence: TGTGCCGGCCGGATGGCCGACGAGCAGTACTTC. As protein: CAGRMADEQYF.